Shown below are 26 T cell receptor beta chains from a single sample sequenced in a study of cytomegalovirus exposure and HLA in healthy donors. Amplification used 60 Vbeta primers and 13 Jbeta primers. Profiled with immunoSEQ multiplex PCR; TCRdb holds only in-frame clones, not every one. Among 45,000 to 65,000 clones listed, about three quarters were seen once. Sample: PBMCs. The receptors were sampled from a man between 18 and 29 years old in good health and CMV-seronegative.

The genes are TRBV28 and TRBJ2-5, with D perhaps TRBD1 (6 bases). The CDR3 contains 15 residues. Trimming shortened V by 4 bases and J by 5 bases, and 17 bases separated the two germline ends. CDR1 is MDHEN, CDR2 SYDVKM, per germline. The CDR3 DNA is TGTGCCAGCAGTTCCCCAGGGGCCAGAGGGGAGACCCAGTACTTC. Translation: CASSSPGARGETQYF.

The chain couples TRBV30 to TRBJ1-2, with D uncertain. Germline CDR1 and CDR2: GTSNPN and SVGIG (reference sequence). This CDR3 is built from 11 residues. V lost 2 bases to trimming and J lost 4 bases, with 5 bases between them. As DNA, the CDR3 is TGTGCCTGGAGTCCTCTCTATGGCTACACCTTC. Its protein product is CAWSPLYGYTF.

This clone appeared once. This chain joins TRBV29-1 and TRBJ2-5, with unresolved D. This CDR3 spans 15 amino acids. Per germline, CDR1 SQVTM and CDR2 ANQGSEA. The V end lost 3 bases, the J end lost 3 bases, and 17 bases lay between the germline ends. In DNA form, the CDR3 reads TGCAGCGTTGACGATGGCAGGCTTATGGAAGAGACCCAGTACTTC. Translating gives CSVDDGRLMEETQYF.

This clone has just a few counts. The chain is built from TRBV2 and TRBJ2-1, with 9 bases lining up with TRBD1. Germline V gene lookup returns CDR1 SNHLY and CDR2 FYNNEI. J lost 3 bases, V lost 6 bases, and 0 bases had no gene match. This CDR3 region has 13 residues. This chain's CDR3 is CASRDRGYNEQFF. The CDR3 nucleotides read TGTGCCAGCAGGGACAGGGGCTACAATGAGCAGTTCTTC.

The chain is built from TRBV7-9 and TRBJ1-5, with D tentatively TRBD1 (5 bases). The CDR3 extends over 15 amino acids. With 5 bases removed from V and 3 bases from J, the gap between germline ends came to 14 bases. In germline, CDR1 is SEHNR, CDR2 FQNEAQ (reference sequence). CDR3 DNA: TGTGCCAGCAGCGCGGGACTTTACCCCAATCAGCCCCAGCATTTT. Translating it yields CASSAGLYPNQPQHF.

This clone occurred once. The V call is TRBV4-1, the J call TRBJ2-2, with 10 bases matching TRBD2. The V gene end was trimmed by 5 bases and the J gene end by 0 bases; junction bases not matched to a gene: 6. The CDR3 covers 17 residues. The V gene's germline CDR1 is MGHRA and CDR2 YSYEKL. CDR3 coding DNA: TGCGCCAGCAGCTTTAAAGCGGGAGGGTCGAACACCGGGGAGCTGTTTTTT. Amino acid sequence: CASSFKAGGSNTGELFF.

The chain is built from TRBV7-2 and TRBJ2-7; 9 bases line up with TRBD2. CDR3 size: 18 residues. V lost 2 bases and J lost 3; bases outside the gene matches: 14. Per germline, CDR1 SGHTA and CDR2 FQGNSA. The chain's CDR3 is CASSLKAGGPSPHYEQYF. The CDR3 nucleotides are TGTGCCAGCAGCTTAAAGGCGGGAGGGCCCTCCCCCCACTACGAGCAGTACTTC.

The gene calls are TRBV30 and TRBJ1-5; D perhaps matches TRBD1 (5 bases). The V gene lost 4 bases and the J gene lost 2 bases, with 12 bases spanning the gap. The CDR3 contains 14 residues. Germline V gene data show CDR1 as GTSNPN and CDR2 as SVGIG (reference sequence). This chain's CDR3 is CAWNRAGRNQPQHF. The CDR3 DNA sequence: TGTGCCTGGAATCGGGCAGGGCGCAATCAGCCCCAGCATTTT.

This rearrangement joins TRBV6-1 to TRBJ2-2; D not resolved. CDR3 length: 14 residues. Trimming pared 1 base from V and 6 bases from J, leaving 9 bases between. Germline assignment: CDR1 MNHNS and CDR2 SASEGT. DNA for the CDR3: TGTGCCAGCAGTGAAGGGGCTCTGGCCGGGGAGCTGTTTTTT. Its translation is CASSEGALAGELFF.

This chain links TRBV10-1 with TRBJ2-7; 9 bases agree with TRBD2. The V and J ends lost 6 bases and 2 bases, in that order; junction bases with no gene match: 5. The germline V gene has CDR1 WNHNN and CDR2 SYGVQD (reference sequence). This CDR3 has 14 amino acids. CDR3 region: CASRTSGRAYEQYF. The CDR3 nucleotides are TGCGCCAGCAGAACTAGCGGGCGAGCCTACGAGCAGTACTTC.

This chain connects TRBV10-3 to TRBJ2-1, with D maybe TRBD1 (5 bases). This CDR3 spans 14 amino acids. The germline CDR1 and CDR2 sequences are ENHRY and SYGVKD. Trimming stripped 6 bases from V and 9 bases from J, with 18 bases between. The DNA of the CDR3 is TGTGCCATCAGGGACGGCAGGGCGGCAAGTGAGCAGTTCTTC. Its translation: CAIRDGRAASEQFF.

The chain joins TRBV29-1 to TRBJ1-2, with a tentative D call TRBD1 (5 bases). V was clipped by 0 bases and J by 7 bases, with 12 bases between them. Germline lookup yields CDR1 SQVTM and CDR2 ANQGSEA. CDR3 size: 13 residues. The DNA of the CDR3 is TGCAGCGTTGAAGAACGGGGGACGTCTGGCTACACCTTC. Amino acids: CSVEERGTSGYTF.

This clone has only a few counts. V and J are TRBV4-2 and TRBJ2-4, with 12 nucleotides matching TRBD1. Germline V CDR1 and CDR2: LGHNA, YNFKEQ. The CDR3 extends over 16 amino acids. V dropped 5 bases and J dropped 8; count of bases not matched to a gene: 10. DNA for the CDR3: TGTGCCAGCAGCAGAAATCCGGGACAGGGGGCTGACATTCAGTACTTC. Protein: CASSRNPGQGADIQYF.

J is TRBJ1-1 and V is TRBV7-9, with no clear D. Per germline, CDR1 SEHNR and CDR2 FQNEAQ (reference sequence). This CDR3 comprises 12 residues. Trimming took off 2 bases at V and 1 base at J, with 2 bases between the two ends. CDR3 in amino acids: CASSLQNTEAFF. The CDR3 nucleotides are TGTGCCAGCAGCTTACAGAACACTGAAGCTTTCTTT.

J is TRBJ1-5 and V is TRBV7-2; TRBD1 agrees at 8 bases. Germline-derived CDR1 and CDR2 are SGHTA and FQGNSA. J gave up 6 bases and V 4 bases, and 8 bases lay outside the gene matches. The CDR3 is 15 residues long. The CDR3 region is CASSWRQGASQPQHF. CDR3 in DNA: TGTGCCAGCAGCTGGCGTCAGGGGGCTAGTCAGCCCCAGCATTTT.

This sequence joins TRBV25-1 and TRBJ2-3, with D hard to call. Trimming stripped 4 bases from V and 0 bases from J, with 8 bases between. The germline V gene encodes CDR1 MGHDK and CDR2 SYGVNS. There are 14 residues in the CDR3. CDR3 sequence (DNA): TGTGCCAGCAGTGTTTCCACTAGCACAGATACGCAGTATTTT. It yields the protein CASSVSTSTDTQYF.

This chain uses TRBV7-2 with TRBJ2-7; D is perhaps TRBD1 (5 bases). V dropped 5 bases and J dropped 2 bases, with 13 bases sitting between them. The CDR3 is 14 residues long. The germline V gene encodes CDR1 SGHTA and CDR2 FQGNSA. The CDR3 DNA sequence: TGTGCCAGCAGCCTGAAAACAGGTACCTACGAGCAGTACTTC. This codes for CASSLKTGTYEQYF.

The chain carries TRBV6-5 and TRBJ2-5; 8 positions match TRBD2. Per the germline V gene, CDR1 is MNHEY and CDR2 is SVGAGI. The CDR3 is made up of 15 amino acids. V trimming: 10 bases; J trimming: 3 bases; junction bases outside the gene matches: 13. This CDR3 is CATFYSSGGKETQYF. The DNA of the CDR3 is TGTGCCACCTTCTATAGCAGCGGGGGCAAAGAGACCCAGTACTTC.

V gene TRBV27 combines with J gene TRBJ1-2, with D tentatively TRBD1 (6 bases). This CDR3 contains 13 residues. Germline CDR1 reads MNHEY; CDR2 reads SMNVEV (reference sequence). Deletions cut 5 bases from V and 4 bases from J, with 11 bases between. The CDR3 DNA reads TGTGCCAGCAGTCATGGACAGATCTATGGCTACACCTTC. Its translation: CASSHGQIYGYTF.

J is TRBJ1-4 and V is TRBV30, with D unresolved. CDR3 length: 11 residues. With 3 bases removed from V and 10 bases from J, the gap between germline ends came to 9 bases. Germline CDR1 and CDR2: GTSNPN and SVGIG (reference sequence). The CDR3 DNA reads TGTGCCTGGAGGTCGGCAGGAAAACTGTTTTTT. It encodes CAWRSAGKLFF.

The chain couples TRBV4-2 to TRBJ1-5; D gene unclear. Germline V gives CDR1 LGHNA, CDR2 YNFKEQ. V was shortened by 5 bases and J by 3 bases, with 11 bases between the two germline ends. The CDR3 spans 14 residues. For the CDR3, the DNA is TGTGCCAGCAGCGATACAGATCCCAATCAGCCCCAGCATTTT. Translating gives CASSDTDPNQPQHF.

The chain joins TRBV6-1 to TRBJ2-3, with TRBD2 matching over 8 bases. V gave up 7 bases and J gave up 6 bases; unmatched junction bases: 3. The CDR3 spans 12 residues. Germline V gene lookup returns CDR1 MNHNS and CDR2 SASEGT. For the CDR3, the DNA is TGTGCCAGCAACCGGGGGGGGGATACGCAGTATTTT. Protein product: CASNRGGDTQYF.

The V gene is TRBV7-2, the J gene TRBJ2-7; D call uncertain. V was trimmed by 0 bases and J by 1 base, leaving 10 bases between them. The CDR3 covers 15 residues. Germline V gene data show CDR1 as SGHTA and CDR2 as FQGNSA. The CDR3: CASSLAFSRSYEQYF. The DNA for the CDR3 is TGTGCCAGCAGCTTAGCCTTCTCGCGATCCTACGAGCAGTACTTC.

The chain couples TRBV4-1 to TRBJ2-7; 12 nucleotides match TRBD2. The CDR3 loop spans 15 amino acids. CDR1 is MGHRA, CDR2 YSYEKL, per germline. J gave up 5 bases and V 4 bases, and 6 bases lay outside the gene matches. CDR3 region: CASSLRLAGEDEQYF. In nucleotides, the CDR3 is TGCGCCAGCAGCCTCCGACTAGCGGGAGAAGACGAGCAGTACTTC.

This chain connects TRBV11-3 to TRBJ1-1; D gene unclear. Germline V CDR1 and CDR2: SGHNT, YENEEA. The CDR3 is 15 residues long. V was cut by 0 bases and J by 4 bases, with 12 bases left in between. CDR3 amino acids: CASSLDGRNATEAFF. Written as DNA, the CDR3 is TGTGCCAGCAGCTTAGACGGGAGGAATGCCACTGAAGCTTTCTTT. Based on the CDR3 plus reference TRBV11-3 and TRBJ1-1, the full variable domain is EAGVVQSPRYKIIEKKQPVAFWCNPISGHNTLYWYLQNLGQGPELLIRYENEEAVDDSQLPKDRFSAERLKGVDSTLKIQPAELGDSAVYLCASSLDGRNATEAFFGQGTRLTVV.

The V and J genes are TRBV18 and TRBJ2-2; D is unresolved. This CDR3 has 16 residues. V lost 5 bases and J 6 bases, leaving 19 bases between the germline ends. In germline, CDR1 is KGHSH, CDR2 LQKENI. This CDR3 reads CASSDRPGQGSGELFF. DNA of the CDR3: TGTGCCAGCTCAGACCGGCCGGGTCAAGGATCCGGGGAGCTGTTTTTT.